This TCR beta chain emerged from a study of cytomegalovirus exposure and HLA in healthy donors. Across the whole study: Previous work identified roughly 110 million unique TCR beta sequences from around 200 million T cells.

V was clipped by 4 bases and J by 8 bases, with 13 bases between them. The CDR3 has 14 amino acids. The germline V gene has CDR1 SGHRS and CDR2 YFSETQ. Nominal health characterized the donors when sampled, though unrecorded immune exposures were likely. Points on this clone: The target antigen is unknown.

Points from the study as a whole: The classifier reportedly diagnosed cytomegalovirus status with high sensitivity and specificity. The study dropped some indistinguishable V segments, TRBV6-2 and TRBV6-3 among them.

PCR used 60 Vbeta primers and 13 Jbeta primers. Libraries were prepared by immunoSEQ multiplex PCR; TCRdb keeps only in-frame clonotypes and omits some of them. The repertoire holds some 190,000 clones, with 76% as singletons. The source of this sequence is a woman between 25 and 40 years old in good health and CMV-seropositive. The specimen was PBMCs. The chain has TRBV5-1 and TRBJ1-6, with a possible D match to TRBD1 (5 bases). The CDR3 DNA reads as TGCGCCAGCAGCCCCGGGGGTTTCGATTCACCCCTCCACTTT. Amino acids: CASSPGGFDSPLHF.